This T cell receptor beta chain derives from a study of tumor-infiltrating lymphocytes in primary liver carcinoma. Overall study results and limits: Top clones occupying all five tumor regions numbered only about 7-24%.

Unsorted bulk tissue (roughly 17-32 mg) underwent RNA and DNA co-extraction. This clonotype was seen many times. The antigen remains unidentified. The investigators made TCR beta cDNA from around 540 ng total RNA, using a constant-region primer. Three nested multiplex PCR rounds, a slightly modified ARM-PCR method, built the TCR beta libraries. TCRdb fed the multiplex PCR reads into MiXCR, producing one record per CDR3 protein. Of 95,000 to 150,000 distinct CDR3 sequences detected, 60% to 75% appear once; the ten largest clones hold less than 10%. The sample consisted of liver tumor tissue from sampling region 3. Subset defined: tumor region T3, left-lateral pole. The sequence derives from an older woman with primary liver carcinoma and hepatitis B virus infection.

Here the CDR3 reads CASSSTNSLAKNIQYF. The CDR3 nucleotides read TGTGCCAGCAGTTCGACTAATAGTCTAGCCAAAAACATTCAGTACTTC. This rearrangement joins TRBV6-6 to TRBJ2-4, with a weak D call TRBD2 (5 bases). This CDR3 is 16 amino acids long. Between the trimmed V and J ends, which lost 4 bases and 0 bases, there was a span of 13 bases. Germline values: CDR1 MNHNY, CDR2 SVGAGI (reference sequence).